The 27 T cell receptor beta chains in this list originate from one sample, sequenced in a study of T-cell memory formation after mild COVID-19. From the 5' RACE reads, TCRdb called clonotypes with MiXCR, one entry per CDR3 protein. The table records about 310,000 distinct CDR3 sequences, approximately 19% of them present only once. Specimen: PBMCs or a T cell subset sorted from them (not recorded which). The receptors here all came from a young man who had mild COVID-19 (a few samples of this study predate the infection). Cell type and time point are not known.

The chain carries TRBV5-6 and TRBJ1-2, with a weak D call TRBD1 (5 bases). V was clipped by 0 bases and J by 3 bases, with 12 bases between them. CDR1 is SGHDT and CDR2 is YYEEEE in the germline V gene. The CDR3 is 15 residues long. This CDR3 reads CASSLAPGQDYGYTF. CDR3 in DNA: TGTGCCAGCAGCTTGGCCCCGGGGCAGGACTATGGCTACACCTTC.

This chain's CDR3 is CSCTSGGEQFF. The CDR3 bases are TGCAGCTGTACTAGCGGGGGGGAGCAGTTCTTC. The chain recombines TRBV29-1 with TRBJ2-1, with 12 bases matching TRBD2. Per the germline V gene, CDR1 is SQVTM and CDR2 is ANQGSEA. V shed 8 bases, J shed 10 bases, and the junction held 3 bases outside the gene matches. This CDR3 is 11 amino acids long.

This clonotype was counted between two and nine times. The genes are TRBV7-2 and TRBJ2-5; D unresolved. Trimming shortened V by 3 bases and J by 1 base, and 6 bases separated the two germline ends. From germline, CDR1 is SGHTA and CDR2 FQGNSA. There are 13 residues in the CDR3. In DNA, the CDR3 is TGTGCCAGCAGCTTCCAGGCCCAAGAGACCCAGTACTTC. As protein: CASSFQAQETQYF.

The J gene is TRBJ2-2, the V gene TRBV5-1; D might be TRBD1 (6 bases). CDR1 SGHRS and CDR2 YFSETQ come from the germline V gene. CDR3 length: 15 residues. Trimming cost V 4 bases and J 7 bases, with 17 bases left between them. Here the CDR3 reads CASSLMPQGNGELFF. The DNA of the CDR3 is TGCGCCAGCAGCCTGATGCCACAGGGTAACGGGGAGCTGTTTTTT. Using reference TRBV5-1 and TRBJ2-2 for the parts outside the CDR3, the full variable domain is KAGVTQTPRYLIKTRGQQVTLSCSPISGHRSVSWYQQTPGQGLQFLFEYFSETQRNKGNFPGRFSGRQFSNSRSEMNVSTLELGDSALYLCASSLMPQGNGELFFGEGSRLTVL.

The gene calls are TRBV29-1 and TRBJ2-1, with unresolved D. The CDR3 covers 15 residues. Germline V gene sequence: CDR1 SQVTM, CDR2 ANQGSEA. The ends were cut back, 0 bases at V and 0 bases at J, with 9 bases in the middle. The CDR3 bases are TGCAGCGTTGAAGATCCCAGCGCCTCCTACAATGAGCAGTTCTTC. Translation gives CSVEDPSASYNEQFF.

The rearrangement links TRBV7-2 to TRBJ2-5, with D maybe TRBD1 (5 bases). The CDR3 is made up of 16 amino acids. Germline CDR1 reads SGHTA; CDR2 reads FQGNSA. V was trimmed by 1 base and J by 1 base, leaving 13 bases between them. The CDR3 reads CASSLGRGHPQETQYF. In nucleotides, the CDR3 is TGTGCCAGCAGCTTAGGCCGAGGACACCCCCAAGAGACCCAGTACTTC. The full variable domain, its missing parts supplied by reference TRBV7-2 and TRBJ2-5, is GAGVSQSPSNKVTEKGKDVELRCDPISGHTALYWYRQSLGQGLEFLIYFQGNSAPDKSGLPSDRFSAERTGGSVSTLTIQRTQQEDSAVYLCASSLGRGHPQETQYFGPGTRLLVL.

This clonotype has more than one count but fewer than ten. V and J are TRBV6-4 and TRBJ2-2, with D uncertain. Germline V gives CDR1 MRHNA, CDR2 SNTAGT. Trimming removed 2 bases from V and 3 bases from J, with 10 bases in between. CDR3 length: 15 residues. CDR3 nucleotide sequence: TGTGCCAGCAGTGACCAGCCAGGCCACACCGGGGAGCTGTTTTTT. Translating it yields CASSDQPGHTGELFF.

This chain joins TRBV20-1 and TRBJ1-1; D perhaps matches TRBD1 (5 bases). This CDR3 region has 18 residues. Trimming took off 0 bases at V and 1 base at J, with 21 bases between the two ends. The germline gives CDR1 DFQATT, CDR2 SNEGSKA (reference sequence). The CDR3 DNA follows: TGCAGTGCTAGAGATGAACGGGGGTTAAGGGCATGGAACACTGAAGCTTTCTTT. Its translation: CSARDERGLRAWNTEAFF.

This clonotype was picked up a small number of times. The gene calls are TRBV4-3 and TRBJ1-3; unclear D gene. The CDR3 spans 15 residues. V was trimmed by 0 bases and J by 0 bases, leaving 6 bases between them. The germline V gene has CDR1 LGHNA and CDR2 YSLEER. In DNA, the CDR3 is TGCGCCAGCAGCCAAGAGCCCTTCTCTGGAAACACCATATATTTT. Translation: CASSQEPFSGNTIYF.

The chain combines TRBV4-2 with TRBJ2-1; perhaps TRBD1 as D (5 bases). Deletions cut 0 bases from V and 6 bases from J, with 12 bases between. Germline CDR1 LGHNA, CDR2 YNFKEQ. The CDR3 has 15 residues. The CDR3 DNA reads as TGTGCCAGCAGCCAAGATCCCGCAGGGCGCAATGAGCAGTTCTTC. This gives the protein CASSQDPAGRNEQFF.

This clonotype was counted only a few times. The CDR3 sequence is CASSVVSGGPGTGELFF. The CDR3 DNA follows: TGTGCCAGCAGCGTAGTTAGCGGGGGGCCGGGCACCGGGGAGCTGTTTTTT. J is TRBJ2-2 and V is TRBV9, with 10 bases aligning to TRBD2. Germline CDR1 and CDR2: SGDLS and YYNGEE. This CDR3 is built from 17 residues. V shed 0 bases, J shed 4 bases, and the junction held 6 bases outside the gene matches.

A few counts support this clonotype. This chain joins TRBV6-6 and TRBJ1-5; a possible D gene is TRBD1 (5 bases). This CDR3 contains 15 residues. Per the germline V gene, CDR1 is MNHNY and CDR2 is SVGAGI (reference sequence). Deletions cut 8 bases from V and 2 bases from J, with 16 bases between. The CDR3 here is CASSQTGAGNQPQHF. The CDR3 DNA reads TGTGCCAGCTCCCAAACCGGGGCGGGCAATCAGCCCCAGCATTTT.

This chain joins TRBV21-1 and TRBJ1-5; the table's D gene call, TRBD1, was not cross checked with the DNA. TRBV21-1 is described as a pseudogene. CDR3 length: 14 residues. The CDR3 bases are TGTGCCAGCAGGGCCCCGGGAGGCAATCAGCCCCAGCATTTT. The encoded protein is CASRAPGGNQPQHF.

This chain uses TRBV9 with TRBJ2-2; 8 nucleotides agree with TRBD2. The V and J ends lost 3 bases and 2 bases, in that order; junction bases with no gene match: 9. CDR1 is SGDLS, CDR2 YYNGEE, per germline. The CDR3 totals 17 residues. CDR3 protein: CASSATRGGPNTGELFF. CDR3 in DNA: TGTGCCAGCAGCGCAACCCGGGGGGGACCTAACACCGGGGAGCTGTTTTTT. Supplemented by reference TRBV9 and TRBJ2-2, the full variable domain reads DSGVTQTPKHLITATGQRVTLRCSPRSGDLSVYWYQQSLDQGLQFLIQYYNGEERAKGNILERFSAQQFPDLHSELNLSSLELGDSALYFCASSATRGGPNTGELFFGEGSRLTVL.

V gene TRBV15 combines with J gene TRBJ1-2; D might be TRBD1 (5 bases). The CDR3 contains 16 residues. Looked up from germline, CDR1 is LNHNV and CDR2 is YYDKDF (reference sequence). Deletions cut 0 bases from V and 0 bases from J, with 11 bases between. Here the CDR3 reads CATSRDWGVANYGYTF. In DNA, the CDR3 is TGTGCCACCAGCAGAGATTGGGGGGTTGCTAACTATGGCTACACCTTC.

This clonotype was found many times. The chain carries TRBV5-1 and TRBJ2-1, with 8 bases aligning to TRBD1. CDR3 length equals 13 residues. The germline V gene encodes CDR1 SGHRS and CDR2 YFSETQ. J was trimmed by 5 bases and V by 4 bases; bases with no gene match: 2. The CDR3 region has the DNA TGCGCCAGCAGCCGGGGACAGGACAATGAGCAGTTCTTC. The encoded protein is CASSRGQDNEQFF.

The chain couples TRBV7-9 to TRBJ2-3; D is unresolved. This CDR3 spans 13 amino acids. The germline V gene has CDR1 SEHNR and CDR2 FQNEAQ (reference sequence). V lost 1 base, J lost 4 bases, and 6 bases lay in between. CDR3 sequence reads: CASSLGVSDTQYF. In nucleotides, the CDR3 is TGTGCCAGCAGCTTAGGCGTCTCAGATACGCAGTATTTT.

The chain employs TRBV7-3 and TRBJ1-1, with 10 positions matching TRBD1. The CDR3 extends over 13 amino acids. Germline V gene sequence: CDR1 SGHTA, CDR2 FQGTGA. After removal of 5 bases from V and 8 bases from J, the junction contained 5 bases not matched to a gene. The CDR3 loop reads CASSHGQGVEAFF. In nucleotides, the CDR3 is TGTGCCAGCAGCCACGGACAGGGGGTAGAAGCTTTCTTT.

The rearrangement joins TRBV15 to TRBJ2-7; D gene uncertain. Germline V gene data show CDR1 as LNHNV and CDR2 as YYDKDF (reference sequence). This CDR3 has 15 residues. V was clipped by 1 base and J by 0 bases, with 10 bases between them. CDR3 amino acids: CATSRGGSLSYEQYV. DNA of the CDR3: TGTGCCACCAGCAGAGGTGGGTCACTCTCCTACGAGCAGTACGTC.

The J gene is TRBJ2-3, the V gene TRBV27; the D gene is possibly TRBD1 (6 bases). The V gene's germline CDR1 is MNHEY and CDR2 SMNVEV (reference sequence). Trimming cost V 7 bases and J 2 bases, with 13 bases left between them. The CDR3 is 14 amino acids. CDR3 nucleotides: TGTGCCAGCAATTTCCAGGGGACCACAGATACGCAGTATTTT. Encoded protein: CASNFQGTTDTQYF.

This clonotype was observed at least ten times. The CDR3 nucleotides read TGTGCCAGCAGCTTAGGCCGGCCAGATACGCAGTATTTT. Its protein product is CASSLGRPDTQYF. The gene calls are TRBV7-2 and TRBJ2-3; D is unresolved. The CDR3 is 13 residues long. Germline V CDR1 and CDR2: SGHTA, FQGNSA. Trimming cost V 1 base and J 4 bases, with 6 bases left between them. Complete variable domain (other parts from reference TRBV7-2 and TRBJ2-3): GAGVSQSPSNKVTEKGKDVELRCDPISGHTALYWYRQSLGQGLEFLIYFQGNSAPDKSGLPSDRFSAERTGGSVSTLTIQRTQQEDSAVYLCASSLGRPDTQYFGPGTRLTVL.

CDR3 DNA sequence: TGTGCCAGCAACCCGACGACATCCTCACCCCTCCACTTT. Translating gives CASNPTTSSPLHF. The chain uses TRBV6-2 or TRBV6-3 and TRBJ1-6; D gene unclear. Germline V gene sequence: CDR1 MNHEY, CDR2 SVGEGT. The CDR3 has 13 amino acids. V lost 7 bases and J 10 bases, leaving 14 bases between the germline ends.

The rearrangement links TRBV7-8 to TRBJ2-3, with TRBD2 as a possible D gene (5 bases). This CDR3 comprises 15 residues. Germline values: CDR1 SGHVS, CDR2 FQNEAQ. V lost 1 base and J lost 2, with 10 bases in between. The CDR3: CASSLVDWITDTQYF. The CDR3 coding sequence is TGTGCCAGCAGCTTAGTGGACTGGATCACAGATACGCAGTATTTT.

The genes are TRBV5-1 and TRBJ1-1, with D unresolved. The CDR3 sequence is 13 residues long. Germline V CDR1 and CDR2: SGHRS, YFSETQ. Trimming cost V 7 bases and J 1 base, with 11 bases left between them. CDR3 region: CASHDRPNTEAFF. CDR3 DNA sequence: TGCGCCAGCCATGACCGACCGAACACTGAAGCTTTCTTT.

This chain joins TRBV11-2 and TRBJ1-2, with D hard to call. Germline V gives CDR1 SGHAT, CDR2 FQNNGV. V was cut by 3 bases and J by 0 bases, with 20 bases left in between. This CDR3 spans 18 amino acids. The CDR3, as DNA: TGTGCCAGCAGCTTGGGTCCTTATTCGGGCCCCACTAACTATGGCTACACCTTC. The encoded protein is CASSLGPYSGPTNYGYTF.

The chain combines TRBV7-3 with TRBJ1-1, with a tentative D call TRBD1 (5 bases). The CDR3 totals 12 residues. Trimming cost V 5 bases and J 8 bases, with 12 bases left between them. The V gene's germline CDR1 is SGHTA and CDR2 FQGTGA. The CDR3 spells CASSNPGKEAFF. The CDR3 DNA sequence: TGTGCCAGCAGCAACCCAGGGAAGGAAGCTTTCTTT.

In its sample, this clonotype was seen a few times. V gene TRBV11-2 combines with J gene TRBJ2-3; no reliable D call. The CDR3 runs to 15 residues. Germline V CDR1 and CDR2: SGHAT, FQNNGV. Trimming shortened V by 4 bases and J by 4 bases, and 15 bases separated the two germline ends. The DNA for the CDR3 is TGTGCCAGCAGCTACCAGTCTAACCTCCCAGATACGCAGTATTTT. Its protein is CASSYQSNLPDTQYF. Using reference TRBV11-2 and TRBJ2-3 for the parts outside the CDR3, the full variable domain is EAGVAQSPRYKIIEKRQSVAFWCNPISGHATLYWYQQILGQGPKLLIQFQNNGVVDDSQLPKDRFSAERLKGVDSTLKIQPAKLEDSAVYLCASSYQSNLPDTQYFGPGTRLTVL.